Listed here are 18 T cell receptor beta chains from one sample, sequenced in a study of OX40 agonist ivuxolimab in advanced cancers. The repertoire was sequenced with immunoSEQ multiplex PCR; TCRdb's copy has only in-frame clones and lacks some. The table has 65,000 to 90,000 clones, roughly 90% seen once. Sequences were derived from CD4+ or CD8+ T cells sorted from blood, sampled in a trial of the OX40 agonist ivuxolimab. These receptor sequences come from an adult with an advanced solid tumor such as melanoma, head and neck, liver or kidney cancer.

The rearrangement links TRBV6-8 to TRBJ2-7; 7 nucleotides match TRBD1. There are 15 residues in the CDR3. Unmatched junction bases numbered 12, after V lost 7 bases and J lost 3 bases. Germline V gene lookup returns CDR1 MNHGY and CDR2 SAAAGT. The CDR3 nucleotides are TGTGCCAGCATAAAGTCGACAGGGAAATTCTACGAGCAGTACTTC. Translated: CASIKSTGKFYEQYF.

This clone was detected only once. The J gene is TRBJ1-4, the V gene TRBV27, with 8 nucleotides matching TRBD1. Germline V gene lookup returns CDR1 MNHEY and CDR2 SMNVEV (reference sequence). Unmatched junction bases numbered 7, after V lost 5 bases and J lost 5 bases. This CDR3 is 15 amino acids long. The CDR3 spells CASSPWTGINEKLFF. DNA of the CDR3: TGTGCCAGCAGTCCCTGGACAGGGATAAATGAAAAACTGTTTTTT. The full variable domain, completed using reference TRBV27 and TRBJ1-4, is EAQVTQNPRYLITVTGKKLTVTCSQNMNHEYMSWYRQDPGLGLRQIYYSMNVEVTDKGDVPEGYKVSRKEKRNFPLILESPSPNQTSLYFCASSPWTGINEKLFFGSGTQLSVL.

V gene TRBV6-1 combines with J gene TRBJ2-4, with TRBD1 as a possible D gene (5 bases). Trimming took 2 bases from V and 7 from J, leaving 12 bases between them. The germline V gene encodes CDR1 MNHNS and CDR2 SASEGT. The CDR3 runs 14 residues. CDR3 amino acids: CASSELVGVNIQYF. The CDR3 DNA reads TGTGCCAGCAGTGAACTGGTAGGGGTCAACATTCAGTACTTC.

A word on this clone: The same CDR3 is also encoded by other DNA sequences in this sample. The CDR3 bases are TGTGCCAGCAGCGTCGGGACAGCATACGAGCAGTACTTC. Translated: CASSVGTAYEQYF. V and J are TRBV9 and TRBJ2-7; the match to TRBD1 covers 7 bases. The CDR3 sequence is 13 residues long. Germline lookup yields CDR1 SGDLS and CDR2 YYNGEE. Unmatched junction bases numbered 3, after V lost 2 bases and J lost 4 bases. The complete variable domain, with remaining parts taken from reference TRBV9 and TRBJ2-7, reads DSGVTQTPKHLITATGQRVTLRCSPRSGDLSVYWYQQSLDQGLQFLIQYYNGEERAKGNILERFSAQQFPDLHSELNLSSLELGDSALYFCASSVGTAYEQYFGPGTRLTVT.

This chain links TRBV19 with TRBJ1-1, with TRBD1 as a possible D gene (6 bases). V lost 7 bases to trimming and J lost 7 bases, with 13 bases between them. Germline V gene lookup returns CDR1 LNHDA and CDR2 SQIVND (reference sequence). This CDR3 spans 12 amino acids. Written as DNA, the CDR3 is TGTGCCAGTACCATAGGGGGGTTTGAAGCTTTCTTT. Encoded protein: CASTIGGFEAFF. The variable domain in full, with the rest retrieved from reference TRBV19 and TRBJ1-1, is DGGITQSPKYLFRKEGQNVTLSCEQNLNHDAMYWYRQDPGQGLRLIYYSQIVNDFQKGDIAEGYSVSREKKESFPLTVTSAQKNPTAFYLCASTIGGFEAFFGQGTRLTVV.

CDR3: CASLRTSGGADTQYF. CDR3 DNA sequence: TGTGCCAGTCTTAGGACTAGCGGGGGGGCAGATACGCAGTATTTT. The J gene is TRBJ2-3, the V gene TRBV2, with 15 bases aligning to TRBD2. The CDR3 runs to 15 residues. Germline V gene lookup returns CDR1 SNHLY and CDR2 FYNNEI. J was trimmed by 4 bases and V by 9 bases; bases with no gene match: 5.

J is TRBJ1-5 and V is TRBV6-5, with TRBD1 matching 11 bases. The CDR3 sequence is 15 residues long. Germline V gives CDR1 MNHEY, CDR2 SVGAGI. V lost 4 bases and J lost 7; bases outside the gene matches: 6. The CDR3 spells CASSSGTGGIQPQHF. The DNA of the CDR3 is TGTGCCAGCAGTTCCGGGACAGGGGGTATCCAGCCCCAGCATTTT.

A few counts support this clone. Other DNA sequences in this specimen translate into the identical CDR3. The chain combines TRBV4-3 with TRBJ1-1; D remains ambiguous. The CDR3 length is 10 residues. Between the trimmed V and J ends, which lost 5 bases and 4 bases, there was a span of 2 bases. Germline values: CDR1 LGHNA, CDR2 YSLEER. This CDR3 reads CASSGTEAFF. The CDR3 bases are TGCGCCAGCAGCGGCACTGAAGCTTTCTTT.

The V gene is TRBV9, the J gene TRBJ1-3; D ambiguous. This CDR3 is built from 14 residues. V lost 3 bases and J 4 bases, leaving 11 bases between the germline ends. Germline V gives CDR1 SGDLS, CDR2 YYNGEE. CDR3 sequence reads: CASSAAIRGNTIYF. In nucleotides, the CDR3 is TGTGCCAGCAGCGCGGCCATTAGGGGAAACACCATATATTTT. Full variable domain (rest looked up from reference TRBV9 and TRBJ1-3): DSGVTQTPKHLITATGQRVTLRCSPRSGDLSVYWYQQSLDQGLQFLIQYYNGEERAKGNILERFSAQQFPDLHSELNLSSLELGDSALYFCASSAAIRGNTIYFGEGSWLTVV.

This sequence joins TRBV7-7 and TRBJ2-7; D call uncertain. The CDR3 totals 14 residues. Trimming pared 1 base from V and 5 bases from J, leaving 12 bases between. Per germline, CDR1 SSHAT and CDR2 FNYEAQ (reference sequence). The CDR3 DNA is TGTGCCAGCAGCTTAGTTACTCTCCGGGACGAGCAGTACTTC. Translating it yields CASSLVTLRDEQYF.

The table lists this clone with a count of one. The chain combines TRBV10-3 with TRBJ1-1; D not certain. The CDR3 has 15 residues. Germline CDR1 reads ENHRY; CDR2 reads SYGVKD. The V end lost 2 bases, the J end lost 10 bases, and 20 bases lay between the germline ends. CDR3 bases: TGTGCCATCAGTGAGGGCCGGGTACAATACTCTGGAGCTTTCTTT. It is translated as CAISEGRVQYSGAFF.

The chain uses TRBV2 and TRBJ1-3; tentative D call: TRBD1 (6 bases). Germline CDR1 and CDR2: SNHLY and FYNNEI. V gave up 2 bases and J gave up 6 bases, with 20 bases separating them. The CDR3 spans 17 residues. DNA of the CDR3: TGTGCCAGCAGTGAATGGTTTGGGGGCGGGGTCCAAAACACCATATATTTT. Residues: CASSEWFGGGVQNTIYF.

This chain uses TRBV9 with TRBJ2-3, with TRBD2 identical over 12 bases. The CDR3 sequence is 15 residues long. Germline assignment: CDR1 SGDLS and CDR2 YYNGEE. Unmatched junction bases numbered 6, after V lost 4 bases and J lost 6 bases. CDR3 DNA: TGTGCCAGCAGCACCCTAGCGGGGGGGCCGGATACGCAGTATTTT. Its protein product is CASSTLAGGPDTQYF.

The V and J genes are TRBV7-9 and TRBJ2-3; weak D call: TRBD2 (6 bases). CDR3 size: 14 residues. Germline-derived CDR1 and CDR2 are SEHNR and FQNEAQ (reference sequence). V was clipped by 3 bases and J by 4 bases, with 11 bases between them. The CDR3 loop reads CASSFAGYPDTQYF. The DNA of the CDR3 is TGTGCCAGCAGCTTCGCGGGGTACCCAGATACGCAGTATTTT.

The chain recombines TRBV7-9 with TRBJ2-1; D is unclear. This CDR3 has 13 amino acids. From germline, CDR1 is SEHNR and CDR2 FQNEAQ (reference sequence). The V gene lost 0 bases and the J gene lost 2 bases, with 2 bases spanning the gap. Written as DNA, the CDR3 is TGTGCCAGCAGCTTAGCTCCCTACAATGAGCAGTTCTTC. It yields the protein CASSLAPYNEQFF.

The rearrangement uses TRBV5-4 and TRBJ2-7; 7 bases are shared with TRBD2. Per germline, CDR1 SGHNT and CDR2 YYREEE (reference sequence). The CDR3 has 16 residues. Trimming took 1 base from V and 5 from J; bases not matched to a gene: 12. CDR3 sequence (DNA): TGTGCCAGCAGCTTGTGGGGGGGTGAGGGTTTAAACGAGCAGTACTTC. Its protein is CASSLWGGEGLNEQYF. The full variable domain, completed using reference TRBV5-4 and TRBJ2-7, is ETGVTQSPTHLIKTRGQQVTLRCSSQSGHNTVSWYQQALGQGPQFIFQYYREEENGRGNFPPRFSGLQFPNYSSELNVNALELDDSALYLCASSLWGGEGLNEQYFGPGTRLTVT.

The rearrangement links TRBV30 to TRBJ2-1; D is ambiguous. From germline, CDR1 is GTSNPN and CDR2 SVGIG (reference sequence). V shed 3 bases and J shed 0 bases, with 9 bases lying between them. This CDR3 is built from 14 residues. CDR3 nucleotide sequence: TGTGCCTGGAGCCCCTGGAGCTCCTACAATGAGCAGTTCTTC. Protein product: CAWSPWSSYNEQFF. The variable domain in full, completed from reference TRBV30 and TRBJ2-1, reads SQTIHQWPATLVQPVGSPLSLECTVEGTSNPNLYWYRQAAGRGLQLLFYSVGIGQISSEVPQNLSASRPQDRQFILSSKKLLLSDSGFYLCAWSPWSSYNEQFFGPGTRLTVL.

The table lists this clone with a count of one. The rearrangement uses TRBV27 and TRBJ1-1; TRBD1 matches 7 bases. Trimming removed 4 bases from V and 2 bases from J; junction bases left unmatched: 10. Germline CDR1 MNHEY, CDR2 SMNVEV (reference sequence). The CDR3 contains 16 residues. CDR3 nucleotides: TGTGCCAGCAGTTCCCTCTTAGGGACAGTCAACACTGAAGCTTTCTTT. As protein: CASSSLLGTVNTEAFF.